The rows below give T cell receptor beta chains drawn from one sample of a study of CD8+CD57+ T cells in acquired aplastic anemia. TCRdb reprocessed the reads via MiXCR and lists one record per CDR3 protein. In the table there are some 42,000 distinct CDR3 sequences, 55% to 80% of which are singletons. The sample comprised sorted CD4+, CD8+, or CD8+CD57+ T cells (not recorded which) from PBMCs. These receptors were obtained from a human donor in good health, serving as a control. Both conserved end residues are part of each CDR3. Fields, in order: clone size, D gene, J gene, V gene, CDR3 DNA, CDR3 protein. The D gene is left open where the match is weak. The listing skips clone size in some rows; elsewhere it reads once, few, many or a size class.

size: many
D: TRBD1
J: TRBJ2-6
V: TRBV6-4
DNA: TGTGCCAGCAGTGACGAGGGGGCGGGTGGGGCCAACGTCCTGACTTTC
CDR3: CASSDEGAGGANVLTF

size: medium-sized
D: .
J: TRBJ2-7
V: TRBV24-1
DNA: TGTGCCACCAGTGACCTAGGCTCCTACGAGCAGTACTTC
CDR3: CATSDLGSYEQYF

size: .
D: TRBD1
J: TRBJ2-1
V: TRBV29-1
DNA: TGCAGCGTTCTAGGGACAGGAGCTTACAATGAGCAGTTCTTC
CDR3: CSVLGTGAYNEQFF

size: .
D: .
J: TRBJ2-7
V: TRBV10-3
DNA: TGTGCCATCAGTGAGTCGATCGGGGCGAGGCACGAGCAGTACTTC
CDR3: CAISESIGARHEQYF

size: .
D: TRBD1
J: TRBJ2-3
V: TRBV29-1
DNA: TGCAGCGTATCGGGACAGGGACGAGGAGATACGCAGTATTTT
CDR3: CSVSGQGRGDTQYF

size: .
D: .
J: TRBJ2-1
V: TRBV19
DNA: TGTGCCAGCCACCCACCAGGTTACTCCTACAATGAGCAGTTCTTC
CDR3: CASHPPGYSYNEQFF

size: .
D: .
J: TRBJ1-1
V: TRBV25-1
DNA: TGTGCCAGCAGCTTAGATAGGAACACTGAAGCTTTCTTT
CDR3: CASSLDRNTEAFF

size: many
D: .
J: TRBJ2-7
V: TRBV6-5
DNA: TGTGCCAGCAGTTACTCCTCGGAGCCCAGCCTACTCTACGAGCAGTACTTC
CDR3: CASSYSSEPSLLYEQYF

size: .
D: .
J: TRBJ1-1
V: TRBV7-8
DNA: TGTGCCAGCAGCTCCTCGCGGGACCCGAACACTGAAGCTTTCTTT
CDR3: CASSSSRDPNTEAFF

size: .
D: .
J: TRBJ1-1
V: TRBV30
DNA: TGTGCCTGGCGGGGAATACGAAGGGGTGAAGCTTTCTTT
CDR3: CAWRGIRRGEAFF

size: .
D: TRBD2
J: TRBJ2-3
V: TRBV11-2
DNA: TGTGCCAGCAGCGATCGGACTAGCGGGGGTAGCACAGATACGCAGTATTTT
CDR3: CASSDRTSGGSTDTQYF

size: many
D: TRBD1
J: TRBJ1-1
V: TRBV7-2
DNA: TGTGCCAGCAGCGGCCGGGACAGGGGGCTTACTGAAGCTTTCTTT
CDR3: CASSGRDRGLTEAFF

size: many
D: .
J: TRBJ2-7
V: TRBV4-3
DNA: TGCGCCAGCAGCCAAGAACAGGGAGGAAACGAGCAGTACTTC
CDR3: CASSQEQGGNEQYF

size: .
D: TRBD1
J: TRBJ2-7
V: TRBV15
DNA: TGTGCCACCAGCAGAGACAGGGGGCCCTACGAGCAGTACTTC
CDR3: CATSRDRGPYEQYF

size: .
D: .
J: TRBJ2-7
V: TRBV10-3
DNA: TGTGCCATCAGTGTGCAGACAGCGGACTCCTACGAGCAGTACTTC
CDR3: CAISVQTADSYEQYF

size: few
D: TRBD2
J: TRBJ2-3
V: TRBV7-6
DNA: TGTGCCAGCAGCGCTAGCGGGGGGGCTGTAGATATGCAGTATTTT
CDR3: CASSASGGAVDMQYF

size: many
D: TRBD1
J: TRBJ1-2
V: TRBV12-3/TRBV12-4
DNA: TGTGCCAGCAGTTCCGGGACAGGGGTCGGCTACACCTTC
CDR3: CASSSGTGVGYTF

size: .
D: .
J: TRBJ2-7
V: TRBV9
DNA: TGTGCCAGCAGCGTAGGGAGGGGCGAGCAGTACTTC
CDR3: CASSVGRGEQYF

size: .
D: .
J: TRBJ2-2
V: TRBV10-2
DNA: TGCGCCAGCACTTATACTAGGAACACCGGGGAGCTGTTTTTT
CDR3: CASTYTRNTGELFF

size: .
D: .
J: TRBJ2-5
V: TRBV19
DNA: TGTGCCAGTCAGGGGCAGGGAGGAGAGACCCAGTACTTC
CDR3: CASQGQGGETQYF

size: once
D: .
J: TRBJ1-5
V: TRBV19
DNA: TGTGCCAGTAGACCTTCACAAAGCAATCAGCCCCAGCATTTT
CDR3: CASRPSQSNQPQHF

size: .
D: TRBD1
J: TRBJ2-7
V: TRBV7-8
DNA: TGTGCCAGCAGCTCCGGGACAGGGGGCTACGAGCAGTACTTC
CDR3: CASSSGTGGYEQYF

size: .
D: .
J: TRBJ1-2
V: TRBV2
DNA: TGTGCCAGCAGCCGAGGACATGTCGATGGCCACACCTTC
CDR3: CASSRGHVDGHTF

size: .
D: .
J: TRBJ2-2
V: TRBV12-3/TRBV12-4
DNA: TGTGCCAGCAGTTTAAGCAGCGGAGCCGGGGAGCTGTTTTTT
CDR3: CASSLSSGAGELFF

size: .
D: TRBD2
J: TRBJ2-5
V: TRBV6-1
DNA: TGTGCCAGCCGCGGTAGCGGGGAAACCCAAGAGACCCAGTACTTC
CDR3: CASRGSGETQETQYF

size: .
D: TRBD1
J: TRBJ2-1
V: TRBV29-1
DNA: TGCAGCGTTGATGACAGGGGAATTAATGGGCAGTTCTTC
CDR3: CSVDDRGINGQFF

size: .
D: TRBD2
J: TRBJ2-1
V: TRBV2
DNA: TGTGCCAGCAGTGAGACTAGCGGGGGGGCGAATGAGCAGTTCTTC
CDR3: CASSETSGGANEQFF

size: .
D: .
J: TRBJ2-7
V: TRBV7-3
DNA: TGTGCCAGCAGCTCCGGTCGGGGCTACGAGCAGTACTTC
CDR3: CASSSGRGYEQYF

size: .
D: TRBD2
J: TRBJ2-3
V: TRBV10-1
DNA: TGCGCCAGCAGAGGACTAGCGGGAACCACAGATACGCAGTATTTT
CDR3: CASRGLAGTTDTQYF

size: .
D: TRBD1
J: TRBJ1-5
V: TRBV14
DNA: TGTGCCAGCAGACCCCGGGACAGGGGTCAGCCCCAGCATTTT
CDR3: CASRPRDRGQPQHF

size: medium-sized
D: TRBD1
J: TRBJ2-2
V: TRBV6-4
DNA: TGTGCCAGCAGGGACAGGGAGGCCGGGGAGCTGTTTTTT
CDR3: CASRDREAGELFF

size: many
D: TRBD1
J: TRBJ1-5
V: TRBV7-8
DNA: TGTGCCAGCAGCCCTAGACAGGGGTGGCGAGCTAGCAATCAGCCCCAGCATTTT
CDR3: CASSPRQGWRASNQPQHF

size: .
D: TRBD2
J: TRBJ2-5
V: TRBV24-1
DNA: TGCGCCACCAGTGACATCCTAGCGGGGGGCCAAGAGACCCAGTACTTC
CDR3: CATSDILAGGQETQYF

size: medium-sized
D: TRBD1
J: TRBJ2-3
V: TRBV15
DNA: TGTGCCACCAGCAGAGACAGGGGGCTTGGAGATACGCAGTATTTT
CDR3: CATSRDRGLGDTQYF

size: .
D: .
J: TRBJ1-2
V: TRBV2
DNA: TGTGCCAGCCAAGCTGCTTCCGGGAGCGGAGGGGGCTACACCTTC
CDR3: CASQAASGSGGGYTF

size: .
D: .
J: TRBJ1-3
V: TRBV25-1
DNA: TGTGCCAGCAGTGAATTGAACAGCCACTTTTTCTCTGGAAACACCATATATTTT
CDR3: CASSELNSHFFSGNTIYF